This T cell receptor (beta chain) was identified during a study of CD8+CD57+ T cells in acquired aplastic anemia. Profiling that covered TCR beta VDJ and CDR3 relied on genomic DNA as its template. One entry per CDR3 protein, called by TCRdb with MiXCR from the reads. The table has some 220,000 distinct CDR3 sequences, 34% seen once. This clonotype was detected many times. CDR3 length equals 13 residues. Between the trimmed V and J ends, which lost 2 bases and 7 bases, there was a span of 11 bases. The material sequenced was sorted CD4+, CD8+, or CD8+CD57+ T cells (not recorded which) from PBMCs. The chain combines TRBV12-3 or TRBV12-4 with TRBJ1-2; no clear D gene. This TCR was recovered from a human donor in good health, serving as a control. This CDR3 is CASSLNEERGYTF. CDR3 DNA: TGTGCCAGCAGTTTAAATGAGGAACGTGGCTACACCTTC.